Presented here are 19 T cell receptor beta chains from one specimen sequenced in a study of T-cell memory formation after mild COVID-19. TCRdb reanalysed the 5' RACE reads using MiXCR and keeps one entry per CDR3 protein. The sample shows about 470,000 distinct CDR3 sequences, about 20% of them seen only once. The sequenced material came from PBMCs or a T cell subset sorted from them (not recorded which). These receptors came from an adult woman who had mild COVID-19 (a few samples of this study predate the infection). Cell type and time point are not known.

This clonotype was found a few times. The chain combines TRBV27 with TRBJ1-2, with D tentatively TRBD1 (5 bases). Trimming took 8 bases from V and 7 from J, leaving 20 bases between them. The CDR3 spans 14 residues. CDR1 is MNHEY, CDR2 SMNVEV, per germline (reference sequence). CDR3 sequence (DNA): TGTGCCAGCGGGGCAAGAAGCGTAAATGGTGGCTACACCTTC. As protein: CASGARSVNGGYTF.

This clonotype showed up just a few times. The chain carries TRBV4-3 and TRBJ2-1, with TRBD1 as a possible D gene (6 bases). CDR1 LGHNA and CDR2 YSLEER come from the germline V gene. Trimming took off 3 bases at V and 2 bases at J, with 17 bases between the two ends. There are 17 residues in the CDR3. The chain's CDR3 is CASSHLTGERTYNEQFF. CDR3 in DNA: TGCGCCAGCAGCCATTTGACAGGAGAACGGACCTACAATGAGCAGTTCTTC.

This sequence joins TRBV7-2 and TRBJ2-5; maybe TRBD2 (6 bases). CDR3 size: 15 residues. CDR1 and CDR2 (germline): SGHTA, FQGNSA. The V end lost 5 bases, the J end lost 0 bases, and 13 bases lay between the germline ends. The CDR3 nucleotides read TGTGCCAGCAGCCCCAGCCGGGGGAACCAAGAGACCCAGTACTTC. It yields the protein CASSPSRGNQETQYF.

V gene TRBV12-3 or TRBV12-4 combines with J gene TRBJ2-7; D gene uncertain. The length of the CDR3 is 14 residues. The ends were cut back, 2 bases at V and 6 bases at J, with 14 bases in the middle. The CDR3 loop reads CASSLRHGIGEQYF. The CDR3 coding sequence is TGTGCCAGCAGTTTAAGACATGGGATAGGCGAGCAGTACTTC.

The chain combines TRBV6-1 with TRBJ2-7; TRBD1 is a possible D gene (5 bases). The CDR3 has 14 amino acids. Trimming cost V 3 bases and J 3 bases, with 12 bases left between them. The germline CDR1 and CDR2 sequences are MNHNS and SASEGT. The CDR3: CASSDGWQGYEQYF. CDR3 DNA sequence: TGTGCCAGCAGTGACGGGTGGCAGGGCTACGAGCAGTACTTC.

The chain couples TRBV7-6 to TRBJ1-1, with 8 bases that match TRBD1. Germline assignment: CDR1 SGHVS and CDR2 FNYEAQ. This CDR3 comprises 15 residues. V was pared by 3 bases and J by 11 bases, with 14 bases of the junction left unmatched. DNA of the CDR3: TGTGCCAGCAGCTTGGAGCAGGGGGCTTCCGTGATGGCTTTCTTT. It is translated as CASSLEQGASVMAFF.

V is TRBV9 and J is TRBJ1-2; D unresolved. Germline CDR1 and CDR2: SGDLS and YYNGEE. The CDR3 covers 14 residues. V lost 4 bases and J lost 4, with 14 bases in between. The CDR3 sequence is CASSLEGDIYGYTF. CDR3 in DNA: TGTGCCAGCAGCTTAGAGGGAGACATCTATGGCTACACCTTC.

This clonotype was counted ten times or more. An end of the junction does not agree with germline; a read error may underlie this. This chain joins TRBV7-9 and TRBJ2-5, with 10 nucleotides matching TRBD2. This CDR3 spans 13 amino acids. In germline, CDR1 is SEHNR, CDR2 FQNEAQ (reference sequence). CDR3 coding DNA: TGTGCCAGCAGCGTAGCGGGAGGCGAGACCCAGTACTTC. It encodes CASSVAGGETQYF.

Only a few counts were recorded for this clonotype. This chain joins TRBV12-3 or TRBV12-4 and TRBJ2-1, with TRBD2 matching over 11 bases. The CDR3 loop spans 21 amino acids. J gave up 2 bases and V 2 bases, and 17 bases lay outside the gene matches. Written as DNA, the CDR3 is TGTGCCAGCAGTTTAAGTCGGTCACTAGCGGGAGAGAGGGATCCCTACAATGAGCAGTTCTTC. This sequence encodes CASSLSRSLAGERDPYNEQFF.

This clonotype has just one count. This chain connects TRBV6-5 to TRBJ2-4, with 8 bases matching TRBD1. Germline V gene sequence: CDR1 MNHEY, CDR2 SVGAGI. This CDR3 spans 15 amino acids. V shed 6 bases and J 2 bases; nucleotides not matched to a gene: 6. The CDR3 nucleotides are TGTGCCAGCAGACGGACAGGGCTGACCAAAAACATTCAGTACTTC. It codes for CASRRTGLTKNIQYF.

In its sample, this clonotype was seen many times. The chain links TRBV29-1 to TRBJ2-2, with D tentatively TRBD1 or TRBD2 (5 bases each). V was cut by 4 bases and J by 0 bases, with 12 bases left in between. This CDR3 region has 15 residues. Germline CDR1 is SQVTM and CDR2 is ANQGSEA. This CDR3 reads CSVVRGPTNTGELFF. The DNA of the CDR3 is TGCAGCGTTGTGAGGGGCCCTACGAACACCGGGGAGCTGTTTTTT.

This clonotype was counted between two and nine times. The CDR3 coding sequence is TGCGCCAGCAGCTCCGGGGGAATCAATCAGCCCCAGCATTTT. Amino acids: CASSSGGINQPQHF. J is TRBJ1-5 and V is TRBV5-1; possible D gene TRBD1, 5 bases. Germline V CDR1 and CDR2: SGHRS, YFSETQ. The germline V and J ends were trimmed by 3 bases and 3 bases, with 10 bases remaining between them. The CDR3 is 14 amino acids.

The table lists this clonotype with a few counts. This CDR3 reads CATSTRDTRREKLFF. In DNA form, the CDR3 reads TGTGCCACCAGCACCCGGGACACCCGAAGGGAAAAACTGTTTTTT. The chain joins TRBV15 to TRBJ1-4, with a tentative D call TRBD1 (6 bases). The CDR3 has 15 residues. Looked up from germline, CDR1 is LNHNV and CDR2 is YYDKDF (reference sequence). V was cut by 4 bases and J by 8 bases, with 17 bases left in between. The complete variable domain, with remaining parts taken from reference TRBV15 and TRBJ1-4, reads DAMVIQNPRYQVTQFGKPVTLSCSQTLNHNVMYWYQQKSSQAPKLLFHYYDKDFNNEADTPDNFQSRRPNTSFCFLDIRSPGLGDTAMYLCATSTRDTRREKLFFGSGTQLSVL.

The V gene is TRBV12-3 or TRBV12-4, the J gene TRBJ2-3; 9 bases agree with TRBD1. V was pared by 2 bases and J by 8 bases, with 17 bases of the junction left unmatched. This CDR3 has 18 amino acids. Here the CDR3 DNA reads TGTGCCAGCAGTTTATTTGTCTGGGACAGGGATCCGTGGAGTACGCAGTATTTT. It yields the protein CASSLFVWDRDPWSTQYF.

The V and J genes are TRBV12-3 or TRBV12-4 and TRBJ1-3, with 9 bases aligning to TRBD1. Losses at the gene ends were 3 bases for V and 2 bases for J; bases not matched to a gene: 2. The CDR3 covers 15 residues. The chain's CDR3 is CASSFGQGPGNTIYF. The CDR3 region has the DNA TGTGCCAGCAGTTTCGGACAGGGGCCTGGAAACACCATATATTTT.

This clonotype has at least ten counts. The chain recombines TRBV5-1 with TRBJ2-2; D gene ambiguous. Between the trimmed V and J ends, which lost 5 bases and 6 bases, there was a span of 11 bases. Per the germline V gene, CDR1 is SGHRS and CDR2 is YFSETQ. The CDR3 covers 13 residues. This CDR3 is CASRQELAGELFF. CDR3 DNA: TGCGCCAGCAGGCAGGAGCTTGCCGGGGAGCTGTTTTTT.

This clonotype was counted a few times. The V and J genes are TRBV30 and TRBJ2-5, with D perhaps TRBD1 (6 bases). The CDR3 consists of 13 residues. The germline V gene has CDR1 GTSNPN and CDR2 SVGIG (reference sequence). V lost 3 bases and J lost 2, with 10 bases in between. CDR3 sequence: CAWRKGQQETQYF. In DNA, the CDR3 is TGTGCCTGGAGGAAGGGACAACAAGAGACCCAGTACTTC.

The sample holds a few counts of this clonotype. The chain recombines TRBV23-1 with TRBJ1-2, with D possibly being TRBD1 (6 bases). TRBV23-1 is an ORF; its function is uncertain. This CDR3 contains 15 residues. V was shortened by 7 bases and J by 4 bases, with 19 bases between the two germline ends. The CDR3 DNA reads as TGCGCCAGCAATCACGGACAGTGCCCTACCTATGGCTACACCTTC. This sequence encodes CASNHGQCPTYGYTF.

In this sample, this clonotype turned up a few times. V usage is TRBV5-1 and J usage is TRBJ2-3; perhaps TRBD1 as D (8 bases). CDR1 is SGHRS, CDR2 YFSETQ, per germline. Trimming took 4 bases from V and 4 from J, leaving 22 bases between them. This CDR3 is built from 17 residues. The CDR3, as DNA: TGCGCCAGCAGCAACCCACTTACAGGGGGAGGGTCAGATACGCAGTATTTT. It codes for CASSNPLTGGGSDTQYF. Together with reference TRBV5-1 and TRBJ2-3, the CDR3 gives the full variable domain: KAGVTQTPRYLIKTRGQQVTLSCSPISGHRSVSWYQQTPGQGLQFLFEYFSETQRNKGNFPGRFSGRQFSNSRSEMNVSTLELGDSALYLCASSNPLTGGGSDTQYFGPGTRLTVL.